This is a list of T cell receptor beta chains from one sample in a study of blood T cell repertoires in COVID-19. Sequenced by immunoSEQ multiplex PCR; TCRdb stores in-frame clones only, minus some. The sample has 100,000 or so clones; about 85% are singletons. The sequencing sample was made of peripheral blood. These receptors all stem from a man between 50 and 59 years old with acute or convalescent COVID-19. Both conserved end residues are part of each CDR3. D genes are given only for firm matches. Size values are once, few and many counts, or a class for expanded clones, and some rows have none.

.,.,TRBV6-5,TRBJ2-3,11,TGTGCCAGCAAAAGGGGAGATACGCAGTATTTT,CASKRGDTQYF
.,few,TRBV12-5,TRBJ2-7,11,TGTGCTAGTGGTTTTGCCAGCGAGCAGTACTTC,CASGFASEQYF
.,few,TRBV7-2,TRBJ2-7,12,TGTGCCAGCAGCTTAACCGGGTACGAGCAGTACTTC,CASSLTGYEQYF
.,once,TRBV6-5,TRBJ2-7,16,TGTGCCAGCAGTTCCTCCGAACTGAGAAGCTCCTACGAGCAGTACTTC,CASSSSELRSSYEQYF
.,once,TRBV3-1/TRBV3-2,TRBJ1-4,14,TGTGCCAGCAGCCAAGATTCTAGAAGTGAAAAACTGTTTTTT,CASSQDSRSEKLFF
TRBD1,.,TRBV4-2,TRBJ2-7,16,TGTGCCAGCAGCCAAGAGTCGGGACAGGGGCACTACGAGCAGTACTTC,CASSQESGQGHYEQYF
.,.,TRBV15,TRBJ1-5,15,TGTGCCACCAGCAGAGAGGGAGATAGGCGGCAGCCCCAGCATTTT,CATSREGDRRQPQHF
TRBD2,.,TRBV28,TRBJ2-1,18,TGTGCCAGCAGTTTATGGGGTCGTAGCGGGAGCTCCTACAATGAGCAGTTCTTC,CASSLWGRSGSSYNEQFF
TRBD2,.,TRBV28,TRBJ2-3,15,TGTGCCAGCAGTCCCCCAGGCGGGGGGCGTGATACGCAGTATTTT,CASSPPGGGRDTQYF
.,.,TRBV19,TRBJ1-3,10,TGTGCCAGTAGCCAAAACACCATATATTTT,CASSQNTIYF
TRBD1,.,TRBV18,TRBJ2-7,15,TGTGCCAGCTCACCACAGGGGACAGGGGCCTACGAGCAGTACTTC,CASSPQGTGAYEQYF
.,.,TRBV9,TRBJ2-2,15,TGTGCCAGCAGCGTGGCAGGATCAGACACCGGGGAGCTGTTTTTT,CASSVAGSDTGELFF
TRBD2,few,TRBV28,TRBJ2-1,21,TGTGCCAGCAGTTCCCCCTTTCCCGGGACTAGCGCACGATACTCCTACAATGAGCAGTTCTTC,CASSSPFPGTSARYSYNEQFF
.,few,TRBV19,TRBJ1-5,13,TGTGCCGGGTCGATGACTCGCAATCAGCCCCAGCATTTT,CAGSMTRNQPQHF
TRBD2,.,TRBV5-1,TRBJ2-3,17,TGCGCCAGCAGCCGCGAAAAACTAGCGGATTACACAGATACGCAGTATTTT,CASSREKLADYTDTQYF
TRBD1,once,TRBV5-5,TRBJ1-2,15,TGTGCCAGCCAGCTTAATCAGGGGGCTTACTATGGCTACACCTTC,CASQLNQGAYYGYTF
.,few,TRBV5-5,TRBJ1-1,14,TGTGCCAGCAGCTTGGGGCCGATGAACACTGAAGCTTTCTTT,CASSLGPMNTEAFF
.,.,TRBV15,TRBJ2-6,16,TGTGCCACCAGCAGACTACAGGCTTTCGGGGCCAACGTCCTGACTTTC,CATSRLQAFGANVLTF
TRBD1,.,TRBV5-1,TRBJ2-7,16,TGCGCCAGCAGCTTGGTGGGCACAGGGGGCGCGTACGAGCAGTACTTC,CASSLVGTGGAYEQYF
.,.,TRBV7-9,TRBJ1-4,15,TGTGCCAGCAGCTTCGCCGGCGCCCGGGGTGAAAAACTGTTTTTT,CASSFAGARGEKLFF
TRBD1,.,TRBV12-5,TRBJ1-3,15,TGTGCTAGTGCCCTCGGGACAGGGGCTGGAAACACCATATATTTT,CASALGTGAGNTIYF
TRBD2,.,TRBV28,TRBJ2-1,17,TGTGCCAGCAGTTTACTTGTTAGCGGGAGGATCTACAATGAGCAGTTCTTC,CASSLLVSGRIYNEQFF
.,.,TRBV12-3/TRBV12-4,TRBJ1-6,12,TGTGCCAGCAGTTTCTTCCTTTCACCCCTCCACTTT,CASSFFLSPLHF
.,.,TRBV14,TRBJ1-2,14,TGTGCCAGCAGCCAAGATCTACGGGGGAATGGCTACACCTTC,CASSQDLRGNGYTF
.,.,TRBV11-2,TRBJ1-1,15,TGTGCCAGCAGTCTCATAGGTGGGGGGGACACTGAAGCTTTCTTT,CASSLIGGGDTEAFF
TRBD2,.,TRBV10-3,TRBJ2-3,16,TGTGCCATCAGAGATGCGGGAGGGCGGAGCACAGATACGCAGTATTTT,CAIRDAGGRSTDTQYF
.,.,TRBV12-3/TRBV12-4,TRBJ2-1,13,TGTGCCAGCAGTTTAGTCCTACGAAATGAGCAGTTCTTC,CASSLVLRNEQFF
.,once,TRBV10-3,TRBJ2-2,12,TGTGCCATCAGCAGGAACACCGGGGAGCTGTTTTTT,CAISRNTGELFF
.,.,TRBV11-2,TRBJ1-1,12,TGTGCCAGCAGCTTAGGGGACATGTACGCTTTCTTT,CASSLGDMYAFF
.,.,TRBV4-1,TRBJ2-2,15,TGCGCCAGCAGCCCCCGGACAGACTCCACCGGGGAGCTGTTTTTT,CASSPRTDSTGELFF
TRBD1,.,TRBV5-4,TRBJ1-3,13,TGTGCCAGCAGCCGGACAGGGATCAACACCATATATTTT,CASSRTGINTIYF
.,few,TRBV4-1,TRBJ2-7,15,TGCGCCAGCAGCCAAGTGCGTACGAGCTCCTACGAGCAGTACTTC,CASSQVRTSSYEQYF
.,once,TRBV29-1,TRBJ2-2,13,TGCAGCGTTGAAGGAGGCAAGACCGGGGAGCTGTTTTTT,CSVEGGKTGELFF
.,.,TRBV6-6,TRBJ1-1,16,TGTGCCAGCAGTTACTCGATTCTGGTTGGCGGTACTGAAGCTTTCTTT,CASSYSILVGGTEAFF
TRBD2,.,TRBV5-1,TRBJ2-5,16,TGCGCCAGCAGCTTGGCGGGACTAGCGGGGCGAGAGACCCAGTACTTC,CASSLAGLAGRETQYF
TRBD2,.,TRBV10-3,TRBJ2-7,13,TGTGCCAGCAGACTAGCGGGGGCCTACGAGCAGTACTTC,CASRLAGAYEQYF
TRBD1,once,TRBV28,TRBJ1-4,15,TGTGCCAGCAGATTTTTCAAGGACAGGGGGGAAAAACTGTTTTTT,CASRFFKDRGEKLFF
.,.,TRBV7-3,TRBJ2-1,16,TGTGCCAGCAGCTTAAGGGGCGGGGACCTCTACAATGAGCAGTTCTTC,CASSLRGGDLYNEQFF
TRBD1,.,TRBV19,TRBJ1-2,16,TGTGCCAGTAGTCTCTCCCCCTGGACAGGGGCCTATGGCTACACCTTC,CASSLSPWTGAYGYTF
.,.,TRBV20-1,TRBJ2-7,11,TGCAGTGCTTTAGAAGCCTACGAGCAGTACTTC,CSALEAYEQYF
.,.,TRBV28,TRBJ1-5,14,TGTGCCAGCAGTTTTGGAGGCCTCAATCAGCCCCAGCATTTT,CASSFGGLNQPQHF
.,.,TRBV3-1/TRBV3-2,TRBJ1-6,12,TGTGCCAGCAGACAGACCGATTCACCCCTCCACTTT,CASRQTDSPLHF
.,.,TRBV27,TRBJ2-2,14,TGTGCCAGCAGTTTCCAGGGGCGTACCGGGGAGCTGTTTTTT,CASSFQGRTGELFF
.,.,TRBV15,TRBJ1-5,13,TGTGCCACCAGCAGAGTGCCGGGTCAGCCCCAGCATTTT,CATSRVPGQPQHF
TRBD2,.,TRBV9,TRBJ2-5,15,TGTGCCAGCAGCGTAGCATCTAGCGGGGTGGGGACCCAGTACTTC,CASSVASSGVGTQYF
.,.,TRBV7-2,TRBJ1-6,13,TGTGCCACCACTACCCATCCTAATTCACCCCTCCACTTT,CATTTHPNSPLHF
.,few,TRBV7-2,TRBJ1-6,15,TGTGCCAGCAGCCTCGCGGGGCGAGGTACTTCACCCCTCCACTTT,CASSLAGRGTSPLHF
TRBD1,once,TRBV15,TRBJ1-5,14,TGTGCCACCAGTTCACAGGGGAGAGAGGAGCCCCAGCATTTT,CATSSQGREEPQHF
TRBD2,.,TRBV19,TRBJ2-2,16,TGTGCCAGTAGCCTACCTCGGGGGAGGGCCAAGGGGGAGCTGTTTTTT,CASSLPRGRAKGELFF
TRBD1,.,TRBV23-1,TRBJ2-3,16,TGCGCCAGCAGTCCCCTCGGACAGGGTGTTGGAGATACGCAGTATTTT,CASSPLGQGVGDTQYF